These 6 T cell receptor beta chains were sequenced from one sample in a study of identical twins. TCRdb redid the calling of the 5' RACE reads with MiXCR, one entry per CDR3 protein. The table records roughly 470,000 distinct CDR3 sequences, roughly an eighth of them present only once. These data were likewise used in another study, on yellow fever vaccine responses in identical twins.

Source material: CD4+ T cells sorted from blood. These receptors were obtained from a woman younger than 35 in good health.

The chain combines TRBV10-3 with TRBJ2-7; D perhaps matches TRBD1 (5 bases). V was cut by 5 bases and J by 7 bases, with 15 bases left in between. Per the germline V gene, CDR1 is ENHRY and CDR2 is SYGVKD. This CDR3 contains 13 residues. The CDR3 here is CAISYLQEREQYF. In nucleotides, the CDR3 is TGTGCCATCAGTTACTTACAGGAAAGGGAGCAGTACTTC.

In its sample, this clonotype was seen many times. The chain joins TRBV7-3 to TRBJ2-1; D call uncertain. Germline CDR1 SGHTA, CDR2 FQGTGA. The CDR3 extends over 13 amino acids. The V end was cut by 5 bases, the J end by 5 bases, with 10 bases between. CDR3 region: CASSPTENNEQFF. The CDR3 bases are TGTGCCAGCAGCCCGACGGAGAACAATGAGCAGTTCTTC. The full variable domain, its missing parts supplied by reference TRBV7-3 and TRBJ2-1, is GAGVSQTPSNKVTEKGKYVELRCDPISGHTALYWYRQSLGQGPEFLIYFQGTGAADDSGLPNDRFFAVRPEGSVSTLKIQRTERGDSAVYLCASSPTENNEQFFGPGTRLTVL.

This chain connects TRBV3-1 to TRBJ1-1; 7 bases fit TRBD1. J lost 1 base, V lost 4 bases, and 6 bases had no gene match. Germline V lookup: CDR1 LGHDT, CDR2 YNNKEL (reference sequence). The length of the CDR3 is 15 residues. Here the CDR3 DNA reads TGTGCCAGCAGCCGCGGACAGGCCGGGAACACTGAAGCTTTCTTT. Translating gives CASSRGQAGNTEAFF.

The rearrangement uses TRBV3-1 and TRBJ2-7, with 9 positions matching TRBD2. Trimming at V came to 4 bases and at J to 0 bases, leaving 16 bases not matched to a gene. Germline CDR1 LGHDT, CDR2 YNNKEL (reference sequence). This CDR3 is built from 19 residues. This chain's CDR3 is CASSLGAGGLLLSSYEQYF. DNA for the CDR3: TGTGCCAGCAGCCTCGGAGCGGGAGGTCTCCTCCTTAGCTCCTACGAGCAGTACTTC.

With respect to this clonotype: In this CDR3 the conserved last residue, phenylalanine or tryptophan, is missing, so a read error is likely. J is TRBJ2-1 and V is TRBV7-2; D unresolved. CDR3 length: 13 amino acids. Between the trimmed V and J ends, which lost 0 bases and 5 bases, there was a span of 5 bases. From germline, CDR1 is SGHTA and CDR2 FQGNSA. CDR3 residues: CASSLALNNEQFY. In DNA form, the CDR3 reads TGTGCCAGCAGCTTAGCGCTTAACAATGAGCAGTTCTAC.

This clonotype has a count of ten or more. The chain joins TRBV20-1 to TRBJ2-2, with 9 bases matching TRBD2. The length of the CDR3 is 13 residues. Losses at the gene ends were 5 bases for V and 4 bases for J; bases not matched to a gene: 2. Germline lookup yields CDR1 DFQATT and CDR2 SNEGSKA (reference sequence). CDR3 nucleotide sequence: TGCAGTGCTCTAGCGGGGATCACCGGGGAGCTGTTTTTT. Residues: CSALAGITGELFF.